These T cell receptor beta chains were read from a single sample in a study of neurological immune-mediated disorders. TCRdb redid the calling of the 5' RACE reads with MiXCR, one entry per CDR3 protein. The data contain about 80,000 distinct CDR3 sequences, 5.8% of them seen just once; the ten biggest clones take up roughly 8.6%. Sequenced input: PBMCs. All receptors derive from a woman in her sixties with multiple sclerosis. Each CDR3 is given with its conserved first and last residue. Fields, in order: CDR3 protein, CDR3 DNA, CDR3 length, J gene, clone size, V gene, D gene. The D gene is left open where the match is weak. Not every row has a clone size; where given, it reads once, few, many or a size class.

CATSREDRERTEAFF	TGTGCCACCAGCAGAGAGGACAGGGAACGCACTGAAGCTTTCTTT	15	TRBJ1-1	many	TRBV15	TRBD1
CASRSAGFQETQYF	TGCGCCAGCAGATCAGCGGGGTTTCAAGAGACCCAGTACTTC	14	TRBJ2-5	many	TRBV5-1	TRBD2
CASSPVGYGYTF	TGTGCCAGCAGCCCCGTAGGCTATGGCTACACCTTC	12	TRBJ1-2	many	TRBV7-9	.
CASSLKVQASSYNEQFF	TGTGCCAGCAGCCTGAAAGTTCAGGCGAGCTCCTACAATGAGCAGTTCTTC	17	TRBJ2-1	few	TRBV5-6	.
CSASRSTNEKLFF	TGCAGTGCTAGCAGATCAACTAATGAAAAACTGTTTTTT	13	TRBJ1-4	many	TRBV20-1	.
CASREGPTQYF	TGTGCCAGCCGAGAGGGCCCGACCCAGTACTTC	11	TRBJ2-5	many	TRBV27	.
CSASPAGQPQHF	TGCAGTGCTAGTCCCGCCGGTCAGCCCCAGCATTTT	12	TRBJ1-5	many	TRBV20-1	.
CASSPSLTGLGETQYF	TGTGCTAGCAGCCCGAGCCTGACAGGGCTTGGAGAGACCCAGTACTTC	16	TRBJ2-5	many	TRBV7-7	TRBD1
CASSLGQGGLETQYF	TGTGCCAGCAGTCTCGGACAGGGTGGATTGGAGACCCAGTACTTC	15	TRBJ2-5	many	TRBV27	TRBD1
CASSYPNLSGANVLTF	TGTGCCAGCAGTTACCCGAACCTCTCTGGGGCCAACGTCCTGACTTTC	16	TRBJ2-6	many	TRBV6-5	.
CASSDFWVNEQFF	TGTGCCAGCAGTGATTTCTGGGTCAATGAGCAGTTCTTC	13	TRBJ2-1	many	TRBV25-1	.
CASSLMGLAGGISYNEQFF	TGCGCCAGCAGCTTGATGGGACTAGCGGGGGGGATCTCCTACAATGAGCAGTTCTTC	19	TRBJ2-1	many	TRBV5-1	TRBD2
CASSFGGVGSPLHF	TGTGCCAGCAGCTTTGGAGGGGTCGGTTCACCCCTCCACTTT	14	TRBJ1-6	many	TRBV11-2	.
CASSPRAGQGSTDTQYF	TGTGCCAGCTCACCACGTGCCGGGCAGGGAAGCACAGATACGCAGTATTTT	17	TRBJ2-3	many	TRBV18	.
CSARVPRTVSSGNTIYF	TGCAGTGCTAGAGTTCCTAGGACGGTCAGCTCTGGAAACACCATATATTTT	17	TRBJ1-3	many	TRBV20-1	.
CSARDTIRDEQFF	TGCAGTGCTAGAGATACTATCCGGGATGAGCAGTTCTTC	13	TRBJ2-1	many	TRBV20-1	.
CASSLGTVGAYNEQFF	TGTGCCAGCAGTTTAGGGACAGTTGGGGCCTACAATGAGCAGTTCTTC	16	TRBJ2-1	.	TRBV27	TRBD1
CSARGRGVTGELFF	TGCAGTGCTAGAGGGAGGGGTGTGACCGGGGAGCTGTTTTTT	14	TRBJ2-2	many	TRBV20-1	.
CSASHVTGNNSPLHF	TGCAGTGCTAGTCATGTCACGGGCAATAATTCACCCCTCCACTTT	15	TRBJ1-6	many	TRBV20-1	.
CATSRSRGAYEQYF	TGTGCCACCAGCCGCTCAAGGGGAGCCTACGAGCAGTACTTC	14	TRBJ2-7	many	TRBV15	.
CASSLEVEQFF	TGCGCCAGCAGCTTGGAGGTAGAGCAGTTCTTC	11	TRBJ2-1	many	TRBV5-1	.
CASSLGTGFSYEQYF	TGCGCCAGCAGCCTTGGGACAGGGTTCTCCTACGAGCAGTACTTC	15	TRBJ2-7	many	TRBV5-1	TRBD1
CASSLGVDQPQHF	TGCGCCAGCAGCTTGGGAGTTGATCAGCCCCAGCATTTT	13	TRBJ1-5	few	TRBV5-1	.
CSARHETQYF	TGCAGTGCTAGGCACGAGACCCAGTACTTC	10	TRBJ2-5	many	TRBV20-1	.
CASSSRRGSYNEQFF	TGTGCCAGCAGCTCACGACGGGGCAGCTACAATGAGCAGTTCTTC	15	TRBJ2-1	many	TRBV12-3/TRBV12-4	.
CSARGQPEAFF	TGCAGTGCTAGAGGACAGCCAGAAGCTTTCTTT	11	TRBJ1-1	few	TRBV20-1	.
CASSQQGPGYEQYF	TGTGCCAGCAGCCAGCAGGGACCGGGCTACGAGCAGTACTTC	14	TRBJ2-7	many	TRBV5-6	.
CATSRGSGPNEQFF	TGTGCCACCAGCAGAGGTTCGGGGCCAAATGAGCAGTTCTTC	14	TRBJ2-1	many	TRBV15	.
CASSLYSAGQETQYF	TGTGCCAGCAGTTTATACTCAGCGGGCCAAGAGACCCAGTACTTC	15	TRBJ2-5	many	TRBV12-3/TRBV12-4	.
CASRQHGTLGNTIYF	TGTGCCAGCAGGCAACACGGGACACTAGGAAACACCATATATTTT	15	TRBJ1-3	many	TRBV11-2	.
CSVEKGTGSENYEQYF	TGCAGCGTTGAAAAGGGGACAGGGTCTGAGAACTACGAGCAGTACTTC	16	TRBJ2-7	many	TRBV29-1	TRBD1
CAIRESGGISYEQYF	TGTGCCATCAGGGAAAGCGGGGGGATCTCCTACGAGCAGTACTTC	15	TRBJ2-7	many	TRBV10-3	TRBD2
CSAIRDSWKDTEAFF	TGCAGTGCAATTCGGGACTCCTGGAAGGACACTGAAGCTTTCTTT	15	TRBJ1-1	many	TRBV20-1	.
CASSQQGPESYEQYF	TGTGCCAGCTCACAGCAAGGGCCTGAATCCTACGAGCAGTACTTC	15	TRBJ2-7	many	TRBV18	.
CATHYGDRGYEQYF	TGTGCCACCCATTACGGGGACAGGGGATACGAGCAGTACTTC	14	TRBJ2-7	many	TRBV10-3	TRBD1
CASNAHPGQIYNEQFF	TGTGCCAGCAACGCCCATCCGGGACAGATTTACAATGAGCAGTTCTTC	16	TRBJ2-1	many	TRBV5-5	TRBD1
CASSLDGAVGTQYF	TGTGCCAGCAGCTTAGATGGGGCCGTGGGGACCCAGTACTTC	14	TRBJ2-5	many	TRBV7-2	.
CASSITGEETQYF	TGCGCCAGCAGCATTACGGGGGAAGAGACCCAGTACTTC	13	TRBJ2-5	many	TRBV5-1	.
CASSLELGSTDTQYF	TGCGCCAGCAGCTTGGAGCTAGGCAGCACAGATACGCAGTATTTT	15	TRBJ2-3	many	TRBV5-1	.
CASSDRFMKSSQHF	TGTGCCAGCAGCGACAGGTTTATGAAATCTTCCCAGCATTTT	14	TRBJ1-5	few	TRBV12-3/TRBV12-4	.
CASSLGPQGSNQPQHF	TGTGCCAGCAGCTTAGGCCCCCAGGGTAGCAATCAGCCCCAGCATTTT	16	TRBJ1-5	.	TRBV7-9	.
CASRFSPALTGELFF	TGTGCCAGCAGATTTTCGCCCGCGCTGACCGGGGAGCTGTTTTTT	15	TRBJ2-2	few	TRBV12-3/TRBV12-4	.
CASSSGTGELFF	TGTGCCAGCAGCTCGGGAACCGGGGAGCTGTTTTTT	12	TRBJ2-2	few	TRBV12-3/TRBV12-4	.
CASRDTGLEQYF	TGTGCCAGCAGAGATACGGGTCTCGAGCAGTACTTC	12	TRBJ2-7	many	TRBV2	.
CASSPRWAGEQFF	TGTGCCAGCAGCCCGAGGTGGGCCGGTGAGCAGTTCTTC	13	TRBJ2-1	many	TRBV7-9	.
CASSIGSMLQETQYF	TGTGCCAGTAGTATCGGATCCATGCTGCAAGAGACCCAGTACTTC	15	TRBJ2-5	many	TRBV19	.
CASSRVMGQGSPNEKLFF	TGTGCCAGCAGCCGAGTCATGGGACAGGGGTCTCCTAATGAAAAACTGTTTTTT	18	TRBJ1-4	.	TRBV12-3/TRBV12-4	TRBD1
CVTSSTWTSTDTQYF	TGTGTCACCAGTTCAACATGGACTAGCACAGATACGCAGTATTTT	15	TRBJ2-3	.	TRBV24-1	.
CASSPGTANEKLFF	TGCGCCAGCAGCCCGGGGACGGCTAATGAAAAACTGTTTTTT	14	TRBJ1-4	many	TRBV5-1	.
CASSQQGATDTQYF	TGTGCCAGCAGCCAGCAGGGGGCCACAGATACGCAGTATTTT	14	TRBJ2-3	few	TRBV5-6	TRBD1
CASSPRDRGFYGYTF	TGCGCCAGCAGCCCCCGGGACAGGGGTTTTTATGGCTACACCTTC	15	TRBJ1-2	.	TRBV5-1	TRBD1
CAISEYVVKGGEQYF	TGTGCCATCAGTGAGTACGTGGTTAAGGGGGGAGAGCAGTACTTC	15	TRBJ2-7	many	TRBV10-3	.
CASIPGGGLNSPLHF	TGTGCCAGCATCCCCGGGGGTGGTCTAAATTCACCCCTCCACTTT	15	TRBJ1-6	many	TRBV6-5	.
CSAEPGLAGGSFHNEQFF	TGCAGTGCCGAACCGGGACTAGCGGGGGGCTCCTTCCACAATGAGCAGTTCTTC	18	TRBJ2-1	many	TRBV20-1	TRBD2
CASRHAWESNQPQHF	TGTGCCAGCAGACATGCCTGGGAAAGCAATCAGCCCCAGCATTTT	15	TRBJ1-5	many	TRBV5-5	.